This T cell receptor (beta chain) emerged from a study of a mutant IDH1 vaccine in newly diagnosed glioma. About the study: Following radiotherapy alone, or alongside temozolomide cycles, vaccination was started after an interval of 4-6 weeks.

Profiled with immunoSEQ multiplex PCR; TCRdb holds only in-frame clones, not every one. The top ten clones hold more than 3% of a sample with just over 60,000 clones, around 83% of them seen once. Time point: week 47, end of study. Vaccinated patients received 300 ug of mutant IDH1 20-mer peptide per dose, with topical imiquimod. CDR1 and CDR2 (germline): SGHRS, YFSETQ. The V gene lost 0 bases and the J gene lost 1 base, with 12 bases spanning the gap. CDR3 length: 16 amino acids. A note on this clone: Its antigen is still unknown.

The starting material was PBMCs, obtained from a glioma patient whose treatment included an IDH1 peptide vaccine. The source of this sequence is a man between 25 and 39 years old with glioma. V is TRBV5-1 and J is TRBJ2-3; D might be TRBD1 (6 bases). The CDR3 sequence: CASSLVGRQGTDTQYF. Here the CDR3 DNA reads TGCGCCAGCAGCTTGGTGGGCAGACAGGGCACAGATACGCAGTATTTT.